This entry describes one T cell receptor beta chain. No cognate antigen has been identified for it. Per-nucleotide qualities are absent, and no much larger clonotype sits a single base away. The record originates from a study of T cell responses to AZD1222 COVID-19 vaccine (dated by TCRdb to about 2021). For the study in its entirety: TCR sequencing covered fewer than 250 trial participants: some 210 given two doses of AZD1222 and around 25 given two doses of MenACWY control vaccine. Enrollment into the trials was organized by age into subgroups of 18-55, 56-69 and 70-plus years, and those subgroups contained about 160, 30 and 59 TCR-sequenced participants, respectively. Paper-wide results and their limitations: Most participants were white British and females outnumbered males, and the authors suggested that clonal diversity may have been underestimated. Conclusions about previously exposed vaccinees were limited because only a handful of AZD1222 recipients were SARS-CoV-2 seropositive at baseline. A significant rise in spike-specific TCR breadth and depth was observed after two AZD1222 doses relative to day 0 and relative to MenACWY recipients. The whole spike protein was spanned by vaccine-associated CD4 TCRs, and dominant responses were seen in regions 160-218 and 743-854. In the small 56-69-year group, the increase in depth fell short of significance, most likely because of low power. Because no day 14 peak-response samples were available, repertoires were characterized only after the peak T cell response. Nearly half of unique spike-specific TCRs reportedly recognized epitopes outside regions mutated in the B.1.351 and B.1.1.7 variants.

The germline ends are 8 bases apart after V is trimmed by 0 bases and J by 0 bases. The CDR3 spans 16 residues, from the cysteine through the phenylalanine. Of the read, only the CDR3 DNA is kept; its 48 bases are in frame from base 1. CDR1 and CDR2 were assigned from the germline V gene as MGHRA and YSYEKL. The CDR3 regions of human TCRbeta chains were analyzed by immunosequencing. The authors' analysis ran thus. TCRs in the repertoires were compared against a reference library of SARS-CoV-2-specific TCRs that had been generated with the MIRA antigen-specificity platform. Breadth was defined as the fraction of unique TCRs that were SARS-CoV-2-associated. Depth was defined as the fraction of total T cells that were SARS-CoV-2-associated. Using the MIRA data, each spike-specific TCR was assigned both to the spike region to which the TCR was reactive and to a CD4 or CD8 class. Log10-transformed breadth and depth values were compared by one-way ANOVA with Sidak's multiple comparisons tests. Entries here come from immuneACCESS through TCRdb and include only in-frame sequences with V and J called. Some clones fail to appear in such tables; in the studies checked, an unresolved V gene covers under half of the shortfall, and the cause of the remainder is unknown. The DNA gave D and trimming, while V, J and clone size come from that table. The sample has around 150,000 clones on record, about 87% of them singletons. The ten top clones hold approximately 3.6% of the sample.

What the time point label conveys for this sample: baseline before first vaccination. The treatment or condition label, read with the paper, signifies: meningococcal conjugate vaccine given as trial control. Vaccinee samples came from UK trials COV001 and COV002, including a single-blind randomized controlled phase 2/3 trial of AZD1222 (ChAdOx1 nCoV-19) in healthy adults. For TCRbeta chain sequencing, PBMC samples from trial participants were taken at day 0 and at day 28 after the second dose. This receptor was obtained from an adult in good health. In this chain, TRBV4-1 is recombined with TRBJ1-4; TRBD1 might be the D gene, on 5 matching bases. The sequencing used peripheral blood, collected on day 0 of MenACWY control vaccination. The CDR3 reads as follows: CASSQDPGATNEKLFF. The DNA is TGCGCCAGCAGCCAAGATCCGGGGGCAACTAATGAAAAACTGTTTTTT.